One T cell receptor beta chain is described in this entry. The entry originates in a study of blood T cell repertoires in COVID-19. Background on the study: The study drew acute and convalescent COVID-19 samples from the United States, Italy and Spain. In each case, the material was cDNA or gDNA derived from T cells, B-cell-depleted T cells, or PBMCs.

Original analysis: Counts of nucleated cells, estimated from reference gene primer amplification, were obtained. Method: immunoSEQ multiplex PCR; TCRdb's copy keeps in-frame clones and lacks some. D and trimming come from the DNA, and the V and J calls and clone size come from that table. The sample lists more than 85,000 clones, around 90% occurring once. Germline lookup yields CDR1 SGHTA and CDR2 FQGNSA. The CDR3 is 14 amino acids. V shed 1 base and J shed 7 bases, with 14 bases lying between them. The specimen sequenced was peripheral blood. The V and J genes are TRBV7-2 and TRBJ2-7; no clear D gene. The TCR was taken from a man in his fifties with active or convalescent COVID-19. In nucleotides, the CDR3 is TGTGCCAGCAGCTTAGACCCCGGGTCGGAAGAGCAGTACTTC. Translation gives CASSLDPGSEEQYF. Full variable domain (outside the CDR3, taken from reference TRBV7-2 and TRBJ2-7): GAGVSQSPSNKVTEKGKDVELRCDPISGHTALYWYRQSLGQGLEFLIYFQGNSAPDKSGLPSDRFSAERTGGSVSTLTIQRTQQEDSAVYLCASSLDPGSEEQYFGPGTRLTVT.